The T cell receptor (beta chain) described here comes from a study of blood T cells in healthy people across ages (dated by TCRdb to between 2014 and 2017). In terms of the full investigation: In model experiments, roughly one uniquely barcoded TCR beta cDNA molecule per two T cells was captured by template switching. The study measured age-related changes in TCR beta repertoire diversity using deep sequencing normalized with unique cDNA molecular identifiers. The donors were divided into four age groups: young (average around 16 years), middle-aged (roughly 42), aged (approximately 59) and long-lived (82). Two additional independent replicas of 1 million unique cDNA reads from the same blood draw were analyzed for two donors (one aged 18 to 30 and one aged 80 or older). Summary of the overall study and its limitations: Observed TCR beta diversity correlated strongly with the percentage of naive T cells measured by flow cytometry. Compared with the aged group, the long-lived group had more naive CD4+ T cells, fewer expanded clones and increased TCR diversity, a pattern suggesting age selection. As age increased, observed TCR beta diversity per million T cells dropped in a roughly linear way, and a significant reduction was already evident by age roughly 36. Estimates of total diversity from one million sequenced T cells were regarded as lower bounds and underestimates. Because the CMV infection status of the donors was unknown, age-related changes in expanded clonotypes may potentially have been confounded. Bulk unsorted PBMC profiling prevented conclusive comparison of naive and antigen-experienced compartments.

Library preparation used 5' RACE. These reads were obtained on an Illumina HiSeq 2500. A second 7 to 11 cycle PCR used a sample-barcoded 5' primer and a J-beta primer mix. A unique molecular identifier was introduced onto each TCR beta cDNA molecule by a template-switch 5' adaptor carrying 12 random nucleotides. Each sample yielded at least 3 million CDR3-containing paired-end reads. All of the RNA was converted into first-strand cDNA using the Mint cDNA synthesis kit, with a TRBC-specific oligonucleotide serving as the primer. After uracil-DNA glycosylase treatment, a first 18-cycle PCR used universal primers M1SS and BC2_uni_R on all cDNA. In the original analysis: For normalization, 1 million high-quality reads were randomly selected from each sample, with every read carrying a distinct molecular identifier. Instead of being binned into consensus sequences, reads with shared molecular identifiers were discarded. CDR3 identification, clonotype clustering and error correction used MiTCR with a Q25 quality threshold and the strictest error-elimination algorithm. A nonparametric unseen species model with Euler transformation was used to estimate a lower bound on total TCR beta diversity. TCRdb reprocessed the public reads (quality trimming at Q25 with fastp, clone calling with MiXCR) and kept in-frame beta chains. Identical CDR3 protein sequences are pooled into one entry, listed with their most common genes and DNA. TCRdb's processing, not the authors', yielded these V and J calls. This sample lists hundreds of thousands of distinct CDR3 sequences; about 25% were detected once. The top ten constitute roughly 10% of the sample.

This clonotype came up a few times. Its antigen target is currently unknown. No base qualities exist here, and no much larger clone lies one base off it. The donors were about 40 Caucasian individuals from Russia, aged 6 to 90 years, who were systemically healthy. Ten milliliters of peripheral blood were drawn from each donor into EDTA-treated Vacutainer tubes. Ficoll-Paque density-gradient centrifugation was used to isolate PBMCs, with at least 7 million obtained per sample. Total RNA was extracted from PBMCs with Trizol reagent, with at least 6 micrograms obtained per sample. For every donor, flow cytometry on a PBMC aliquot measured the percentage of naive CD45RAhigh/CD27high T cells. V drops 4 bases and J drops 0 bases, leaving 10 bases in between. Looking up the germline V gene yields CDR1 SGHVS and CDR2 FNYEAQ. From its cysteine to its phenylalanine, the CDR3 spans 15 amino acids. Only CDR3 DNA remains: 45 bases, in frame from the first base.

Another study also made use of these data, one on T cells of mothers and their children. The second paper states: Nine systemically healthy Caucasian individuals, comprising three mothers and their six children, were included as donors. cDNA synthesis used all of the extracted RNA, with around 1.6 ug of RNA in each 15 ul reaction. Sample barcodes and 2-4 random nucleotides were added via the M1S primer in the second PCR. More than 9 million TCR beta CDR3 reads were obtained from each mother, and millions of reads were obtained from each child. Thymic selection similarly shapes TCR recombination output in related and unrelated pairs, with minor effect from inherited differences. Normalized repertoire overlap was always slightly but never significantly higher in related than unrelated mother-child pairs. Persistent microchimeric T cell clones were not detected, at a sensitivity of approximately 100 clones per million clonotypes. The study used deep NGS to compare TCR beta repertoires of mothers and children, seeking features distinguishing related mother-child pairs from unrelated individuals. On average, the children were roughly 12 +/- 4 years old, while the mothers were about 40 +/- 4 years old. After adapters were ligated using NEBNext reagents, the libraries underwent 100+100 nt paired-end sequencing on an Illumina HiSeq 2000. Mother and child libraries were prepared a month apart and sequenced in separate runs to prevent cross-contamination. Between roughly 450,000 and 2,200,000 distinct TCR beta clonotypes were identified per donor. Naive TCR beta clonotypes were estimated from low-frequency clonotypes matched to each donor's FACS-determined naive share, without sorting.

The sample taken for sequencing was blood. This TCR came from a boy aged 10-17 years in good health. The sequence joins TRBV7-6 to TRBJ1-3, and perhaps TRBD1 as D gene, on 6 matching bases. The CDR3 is CASSSRGGSGNTIYF. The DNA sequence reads TGTGCCAGCAGCTCTCGAGGGGGCTCTGGAAACACCATATATTTT.